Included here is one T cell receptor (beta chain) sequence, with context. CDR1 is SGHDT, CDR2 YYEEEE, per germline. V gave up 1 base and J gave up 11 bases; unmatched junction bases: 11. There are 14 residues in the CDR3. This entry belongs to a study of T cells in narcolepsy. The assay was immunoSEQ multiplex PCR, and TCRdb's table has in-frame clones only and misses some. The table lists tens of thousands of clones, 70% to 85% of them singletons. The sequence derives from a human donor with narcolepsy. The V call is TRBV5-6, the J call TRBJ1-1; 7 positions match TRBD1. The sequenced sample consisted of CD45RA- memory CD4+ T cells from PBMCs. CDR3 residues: CASSLRGQLGEAFF. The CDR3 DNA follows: TGTGCCAGCAGCTTGCGGGGACAGCTCGGGGAGGCTTTCTTT.